This T cell receptor (beta chain) was captured by sequencing in a study of metastatic and nonmetastatic thyroid tumors. Study-level findings and limits: Significantly greater TCR beta diversity was reportedly found in malignant thyroid tumors than in benign nodules (in blood and tumor).

Per the study methods: Variation in CDR3 across clinicopathological groups served as the basis for constructing a distant-metastasis classifier in papillary thyroid cancer. TCRdb re-processed the PCR reads through MiXCR. For this entry, the V and J calls and clone size follow TCRdb and not the study's own pipeline. The profile shows 20,000 to 25,000 clones, about 15% of them singletons. This clone was found many times. Antigen specificity is unknown. Other DNA sequences in the same sample also yield this CDR3. No patient received treatment before thyroid surgery. The CDR3 extends over 15 amino acids. The germline CDR1 and CDR2 sequences are DFQATT and SNEGSKA (reference sequence).

The TCR sequence derives from a female donor with papillary thyroid cancer or a benign thyroid nodule (not recorded which). Some clones in this sample may be carry-over from other donors' samples. Input material: tumor tissue. This rearrangement joins TRBV20-1 to TRBJ2-3; possibly TRBD2 for D (7 bases). Here the CDR3 DNA reads TGCAGCCCCAGAGGGGGGGGCGAGGGCACAGATACGCAGTATTTT. Its translation is CSPRGGGEGTDTQYF.